The entry that follows covers one TCR beta chain sequence. The sample belongs to a study of cytomegalovirus exposure and HLA in healthy donors. Study context: Early released data comprised around 85 million unique TCRs from HLA-typed donors.

With 60 Vbeta and 13 Jbeta primers, the PCR was carried out. Sequenced by immunoSEQ multiplex PCR; TCRdb stores in-frame clones only, minus some. The sample holds approximately 140,000 clones. This sequence was found in a woman aged 50 to 65 in good health and CMV-seronegative. The material sequenced was PBMCs.

The CDR3 coding sequence is TGTGCCAGCAGTGCCGGGACTAGCGGGAGTGGGTACAATGAGCAGTTCTTC. Protein: CASSAGTSGSGYNEQFF. This chain joins TRBV25-1 and TRBJ2-1; 14 bases are a match to TRBD2. The CDR3 length is 17 residues. The V gene end was trimmed by 4 bases and the J gene end by 4 bases; junction bases not matched to a gene: 6. Per germline, CDR1 MGHDK and CDR2 SYGVNS.